This T cell receptor (beta chain) originates from a study of T cell changes during pregnancy in multiple sclerosis. Assay used: immunoSEQ multiplex PCR; TCRdb lists only in-frame clones, some missing. The data hold 20,000 to 25,000 clones, with about 84% observed a single time. The clonotype originates from a female donor with multiple sclerosis, enrolled in a pregnancy study. The material was CD8+ T cells from peripheral blood mononuclear cells, obtained before pregnancy.

The DNA of the CDR3 is TGTGCCAGCAGCTTGAATGGGGGAGGGGTCACTGAAGCTTTCTTT. Protein sequence: CASSLNGGGVTEAFF. V and J are TRBV5-8 and TRBJ1-1, with D possibly being TRBD1 (5 bases). The germline V gene encodes CDR1 SGHTS and CDR2 YDEGEE. The V end lost 1 base, the J end lost 4 bases, and 14 bases lay between the germline ends. The CDR3 is 15 amino acids.